This T cell receptor (beta chain) appears in the sequencing data of a study of blood T cell repertoires in COVID-19. As for the study in general: PBMCs, B-cell-depleted T cells, or T cells provided the cDNA or gDNA that made up the material.

Per the germline V gene, CDR1 is SQVTM and CDR2 is ANQGSEA. This CDR3 is 13 amino acids long. J lost 1 base, V lost 6 bases, and 5 bases had no gene match. In the authors' workflow: Reference gene primers were amplified, and this amplification served to estimate nucleated cell counts. Profiled with immunoSEQ multiplex PCR; TCRdb holds only in-frame clones, not every one. Clone size and V and J calls were adopted from that table, with D and trimming inferred from the DNA. The table has hundreds of thousands of clones, approximately 86% seen once. Recovery among Cohort 3 donors was established by two negative PCRs, clearance, or symptom resolution.

The sample consisted of PBMCs or T cells enriched from blood (not recorded which). This TCR came from a woman under 30 who had recovered from COVID-19. The chain joins TRBV29-1 to TRBJ2-7, with 8 bases that match TRBD1. The CDR3 protein is CSVETGESYEQYF. As DNA, the CDR3 is TGCAGCGTGGAGACAGGGGAGTCCTACGAGCAGTACTTC.